This entry features one T cell receptor beta chain sequence. Germline V lookup: CDR1 MNHEY, CDR2 SMNVEV (reference sequence). Germline trimming cut 5 bases from V and 4 bases from J; bases unmatched to any gene: 7. The CDR3 is 14 amino acids. This sample was included in a study of T cells after somatic rescue of genetic block. Libraries were prepared by immunoSEQ multiplex PCR; TCRdb keeps only in-frame clonotypes and omits some of them. Here the sample spans about 67,000 clones, around 92% being singletons. This sequence was found in a man between 40 and 49 years old. This chain links TRBV27 with TRBJ2-7; TRBD1 agrees at 8 bases. Sequenced: peripheral blood mononuclear cells (PBMCs). The CDR3 loop is CASSPGQGGYEQYF. The CDR3 region has the DNA TGTGCCAGCAGTCCAGGACAGGGTGGTTACGAGCAGTACTTC.